This TCR beta chain was obtained from a study of blood T cell repertoires in COVID-19 (dated by TCRdb to about 2020). In the study overall: Samples from collaborators originated in the United States, Italy and Spain and spanned both the acute and convalescent phases of COVID-19. Subjects who had been exposed to COVID-19, were actively infected with it, or had recovered from it provided the deeply sampled blood TCRbeta repertoires that made up the dataset. The samples were drawn from the first 160 participants of the ongoing ImmuneRACE study and from under 1,500 subjects provided by 6 global collaborators. The sample metadata nearly always contained a de-identified subject ID, COVID-19 status, age in years and sex. Where HLA class I and class II types were available, the types were taken from metadata supplied by the sample provider, not from assay-based typing. The repertoires were released in a freely available public database intended as a resource for research on the immune response to SARS-CoV-2. The prospective study material was composed of cDNA or gDNA derived from T cells, B-cell-depleted T cells, or PBMCs. Points the paper makes about the study in general: Clinical and demographic metadata were provided uncurated, with the amount varying by source and participant.

In the prospective study, participants were about 18 to 90 years old, resided in about two dozen geographic areas of the United States, and were enrolled through a virtual design. Cohort assignment in the prospective study relied on participant-reported clinical history from a screening survey and a study questionnaire. For ImmuneRACE Cohort 3, a participant was defined as recovered based on two consecutive negative NP/OP PCR tests, clearance by a healthcare professional, or resolution of symptoms. Mobile phlebotomists in the prospective study collected whole blood, serum and a nasopharyngeal or oropharyngeal swab from every participant. Participants in the prospective study had the option to provide additional blood draws and questionnaires over a roughly two-month period. Before DNA extraction, blood samples from the prospective study were shipped at room temperature or frozen. The CDR3, cysteine through phenylalanine, is 15 amino acids long. The only DNA kept is the CDR3, 45 bases in frame from the first base. As encoded in the germline V gene, CDR1 is SGHRS while CDR2 is YFSETQ. Relative to germline, V is 1 base shorter and J is 2 bases shorter, with 12 bases between their ends.

Turning to this clone: There is no known antigen for this receptor. Qualities for individual bases were not recorded, and no much larger clone is one base off. The sample has other DNA sequences that encode this CDR3 too.

The immunoSEQ Assay, a bias-controlled multiplex PCR, was used to amplify TCRbeta CDR3 regions from genomic DNA. The authors' pipeline ran thus. Nucleated cell counts per sample were estimated from amplification of reference gene primers within the assay. To quantify the absolute abundance of each unique TCRbeta CDR3 rearrangement, sequence reads were collapsed and filtered. For each sample, productive Simpson clonality was calculated by taking the square root of Simpson's diversity index across productive rearrangements. What TCRdb holds here is the immuneACCESS table cut down to in-frame rearrangements. Part of the clones is not present; checked against another copy, under half of the missing clones reflect an unresolved V gene, and the others are unexplained. Clone size and V and J calls were adopted from that table, with D and trimming inferred from the DNA. This sample comprises about 170,000 clones, approximately 87% of them detected only once. Approximately 4.4% of the sample comes from the top ten.

The receptor's source is a woman aged 45 to 65 who had recovered from COVID-19. The sample consisted of PBMCs or T cells enriched from blood (not recorded which). The chain is encoded by TRBV5-1 joined to TRBJ2-5, with no D gene named confidently. The nucleotides read TGCGCCAGCAGCTTGCGCGCAGGTGGGCAAGAGACCCAGTACTTC. Translation gives CASSLRAGGQETQYF.